This T cell receptor (beta chain) was obtained from a study of CD8 T cells in Susac syndrome. The RNA input was about 0.5 to 1 ug, and it was reverse transcribed with random hexamers. An immunoSEQ multiplex PCR generated amplified TCR beta CDR3 products spanning 54 Vbeta and 13 Jbeta. Via MiXCR, TCRdb re-called the immunoSEQ multiplex PCR reads, giving one row per CDR3 protein. The data contain some 120,000 distinct CDR3 sequences, 94% of them singletons. This CDR3 contains 16 residues. The V end lost 1 base, the J end lost 2 bases, and 18 bases lay between the germline ends. The germline gives CDR1 GTSNPN, CDR2 SVGIG (reference sequence).

The specimen was CD4+ T cells from PBMCs. This receptor was obtained from a human donor in good health. The rearrangement links TRBV30 to TRBJ2-7, with D maybe TRBD2 (5 bases). CDR3 coding DNA: TGTGCCTGGAGTGCACCCCCAGTAGGAGGCCCCTACGAGCAGTACTTC. Residues: CAWSAPPVGGPYEQYF.